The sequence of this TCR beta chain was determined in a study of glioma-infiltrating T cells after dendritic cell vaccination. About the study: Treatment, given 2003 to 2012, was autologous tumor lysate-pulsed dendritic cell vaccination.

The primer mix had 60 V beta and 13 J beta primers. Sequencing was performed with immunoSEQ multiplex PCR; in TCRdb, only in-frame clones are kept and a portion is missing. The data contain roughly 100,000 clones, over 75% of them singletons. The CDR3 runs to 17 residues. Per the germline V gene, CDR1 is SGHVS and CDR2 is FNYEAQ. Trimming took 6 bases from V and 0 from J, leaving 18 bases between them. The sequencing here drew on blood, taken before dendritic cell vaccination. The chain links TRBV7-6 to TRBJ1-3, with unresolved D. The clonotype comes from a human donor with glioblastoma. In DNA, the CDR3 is TGTGCCAGCAGTTTTGGACTCTCAAGGAGCTCTGGAAACACCATATATTTT. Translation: CASSFGLSRSSGNTIYF.